This record covers a single TCR beta chain. CDR3 length: 14 residues. From germline, CDR1 is GTSNPN and CDR2 SVGIG (reference sequence). V was cut by 6 bases and J by 0 bases, with 11 bases left in between. Seattle patients were enrolled while actively infected and followed longitudinally. These data come from a study of blood T cell repertoires in COVID-19. Study-level background: The cDNA or gDNA used as material had been derived from T cells, B-cell-depleted T cells, or PBMCs.

Original data processing: Scientists estimated how many nucleated cells there were by amplifying reference gene primers. Sequencing used immunoSEQ multiplex PCR; TCRdb keeps in-frame clones, though not all of them. The V and J calls and clone size come from that table; D and trimming were worked out from the DNA. The repertoire includes roughly 320,000 clones, around 90% of them detected once, and roughly 6.1% sits in the top ten. This sequence originates from a woman between 45 and 65 years old with COVID-19, enrolled during active disease. The sequenced sample was peripheral blood. V usage is TRBV30 and J usage is TRBJ2-2; maybe TRBD2 (6 bases). The CDR3 coding sequence is TGTGCCTGCAACGGACTACCGAACACCGGGGAGCTGTTTTTT. Protein sequence: CACNGLPNTGELFF.